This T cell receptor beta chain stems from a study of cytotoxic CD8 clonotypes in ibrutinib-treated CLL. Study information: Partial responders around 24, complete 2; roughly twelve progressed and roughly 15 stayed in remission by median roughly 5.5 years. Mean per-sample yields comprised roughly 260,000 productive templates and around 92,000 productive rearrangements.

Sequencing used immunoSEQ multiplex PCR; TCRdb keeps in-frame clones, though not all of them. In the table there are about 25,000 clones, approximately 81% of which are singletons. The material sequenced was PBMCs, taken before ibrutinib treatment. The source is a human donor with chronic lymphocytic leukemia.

CDR3 DNA: TGTGCCAGCAGCTTTAAAGAGACCCAGTACTTC. Its protein is CASSFKETQYF. V and J are TRBV7-6 and TRBJ2-5; D remains unclear. Trimming stripped 3 bases from V and 3 bases from J, with 2 bases between. Germline V gene data show CDR1 as SGHVS and CDR2 as FNYEAQ. This CDR3 comprises 11 residues.